The 5 T cell receptor beta chains below all came from one sample that was sequenced in a study of T cell changes during pregnancy in multiple sclerosis. Assay used: immunoSEQ multiplex PCR; TCRdb lists only in-frame clones, some missing. The table records approximately 37,000 clones, more than 70% of them present only once. The sample in question was CD8+ T cells from peripheral blood mononuclear cells, obtained in the first trimester of pregnancy. The source of these receptors is a female donor with multiple sclerosis, enrolled in a pregnancy study.

CDR3 amino acids: CASSPGQSNTEAFF. CDR3 nucleotides: TGCGCCAGCAGTCCCGGACAGTCGAACACTGAAGCTTTCTTT. The rearrangement links TRBV5-1 to TRBJ1-1; perhaps TRBD1 as D (6 bases). This CDR3 is built from 14 residues. Germline CDR1 and CDR2: SGHRS and YFSETQ. Trimming shortened V by 5 bases and J by 1 base, and 12 bases separated the two germline ends.

By share, this clone ranks as medium-sized. The genes are TRBV2 and TRBJ2-7; possibly TRBD2 for D (5 bases). In germline, CDR1 is SNHLY, CDR2 FYNNEI. Trimming shortened V by 7 bases and J by 7 bases, and 17 bases separated the two germline ends. The CDR3 has 13 amino acids. The DNA for the CDR3 is TGTGCCAGCACTATTCGAGGGTTGGGGGAGCAGTACTTC. This gives the protein CASTIRGLGEQYF.

The V and J genes are TRBV7-9 and TRBJ2-1; D is ambiguous. In germline, CDR1 is SEHNR, CDR2 FQNEAQ (reference sequence). There are 16 residues in the CDR3. The V end lost 4 bases, the J end lost 0 bases, and 13 bases lay between the germline ends. The CDR3 nucleotides read TGTGCCAGCAGCTCCAGTTTGCTCAGCTCCTACAATGAGCAGTTCTTC. Its translation is CASSSSLLSSYNEQFF.

The chain joins TRBV13 to TRBJ1-2, with a weak D call TRBD1 (6 bases). Looked up from germline, CDR1 is PRHDT and CDR2 is FYEKMQ (reference sequence). Trimming stripped 4 bases from V and 4 bases from J, with 10 bases between. This CDR3 comprises 13 residues. The CDR3 loop is CASSYDRSYGYTF. In DNA, the CDR3 is TGTGCCAGCAGCTATGACAGGTCCTATGGCTACACCTTC. The entire variable domain, with the rest obtained from reference TRBV13 and TRBJ1-2, is as follows: AAGVIQSPRHLIKEKRETATLKCYPIPRHDTVYWYQQGPGQDPQFLISFYEKMQSDKGSIPDRFSAQQFSDYHSELNMSSLELGDSALYFCASSYDRSYGYTFGSGTRLTVV.

The rearrangement links TRBV13 to TRBJ1-4; 8 nucleotides line up with TRBD1. Unmatched junction bases numbered 10, after V lost 5 bases and J lost 2 bases. The CDR3 extends over 17 amino acids. Germline loops: CDR1 PRHDT, CDR2 FYEKMQ (reference sequence). The CDR3 reads CASSPARDRMTNEKLFF. In DNA form, the CDR3 reads TGTGCCAGCAGCCCGGCGAGGGACAGGATGACTAATGAAAAACTGTTTTTT.